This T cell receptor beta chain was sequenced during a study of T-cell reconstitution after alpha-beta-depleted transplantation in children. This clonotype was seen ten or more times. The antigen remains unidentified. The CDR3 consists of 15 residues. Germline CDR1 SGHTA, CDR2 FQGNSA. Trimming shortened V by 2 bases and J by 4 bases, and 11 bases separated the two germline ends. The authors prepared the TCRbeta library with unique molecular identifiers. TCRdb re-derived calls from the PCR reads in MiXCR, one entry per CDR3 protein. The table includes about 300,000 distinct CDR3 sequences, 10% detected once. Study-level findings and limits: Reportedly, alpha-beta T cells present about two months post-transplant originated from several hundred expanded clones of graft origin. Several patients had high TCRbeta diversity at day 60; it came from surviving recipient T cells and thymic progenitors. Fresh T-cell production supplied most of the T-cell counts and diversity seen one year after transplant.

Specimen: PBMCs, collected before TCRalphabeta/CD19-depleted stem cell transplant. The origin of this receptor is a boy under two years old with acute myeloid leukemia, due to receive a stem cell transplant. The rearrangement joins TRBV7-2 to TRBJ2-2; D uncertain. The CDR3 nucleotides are TGTGCCAGCAGCTTAAGTACTATTACCACCGGGGAGCTGTTTTTT. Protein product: CASSLSTITTGELFF.